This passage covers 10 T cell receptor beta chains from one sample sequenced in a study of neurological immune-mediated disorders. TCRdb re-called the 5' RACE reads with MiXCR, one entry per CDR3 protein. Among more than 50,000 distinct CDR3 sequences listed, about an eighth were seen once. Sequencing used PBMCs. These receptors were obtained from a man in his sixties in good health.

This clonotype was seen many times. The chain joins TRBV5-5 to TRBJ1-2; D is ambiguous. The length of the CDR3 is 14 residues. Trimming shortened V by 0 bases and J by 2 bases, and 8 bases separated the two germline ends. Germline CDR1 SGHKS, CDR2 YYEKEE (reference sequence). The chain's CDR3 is CASSLDPGNYGYTF. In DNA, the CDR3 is TGTGCCAGCAGCTTGGATCCAGGCAACTATGGCTACACCTTC. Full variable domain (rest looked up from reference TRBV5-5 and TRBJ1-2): DAGVTQSPTHLIKTRGQQVTLRCSPISGHKSVSWYQQVLGQGPQFIFQYYEKEERGRGNFPDRFSARQFPNYSSELNVNALLLGDSALYLCASSLDPGNYGYTFGSGTRLTVV.

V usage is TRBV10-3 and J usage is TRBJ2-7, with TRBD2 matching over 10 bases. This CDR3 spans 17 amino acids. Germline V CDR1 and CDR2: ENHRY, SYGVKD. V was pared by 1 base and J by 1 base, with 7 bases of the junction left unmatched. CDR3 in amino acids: CAISEYLAGDDSYEQYF. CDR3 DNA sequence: TGTGCCATCAGTGAGTATCTAGCGGGAGACGATTCCTACGAGCAGTACTTC.

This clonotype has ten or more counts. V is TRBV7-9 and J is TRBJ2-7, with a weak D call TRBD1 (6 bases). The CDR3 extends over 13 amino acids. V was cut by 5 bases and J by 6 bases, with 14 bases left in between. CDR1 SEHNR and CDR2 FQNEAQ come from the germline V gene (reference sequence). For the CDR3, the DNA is TGTGCCAGCAGCCTGGGGGCTGCTAGCGAGCAGTACTTC. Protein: CASSLGAASEQYF.

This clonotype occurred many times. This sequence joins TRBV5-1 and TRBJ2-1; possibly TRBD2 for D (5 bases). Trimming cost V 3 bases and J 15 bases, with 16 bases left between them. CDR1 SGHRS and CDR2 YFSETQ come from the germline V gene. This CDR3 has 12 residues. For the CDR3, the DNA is TGCGCCAGCAGCTCGACGGTCGGAGGCTGGTTCTTC. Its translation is CASSSTVGGWFF. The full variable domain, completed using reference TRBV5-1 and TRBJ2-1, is KAGVTQTPRYLIKTRGQQVTLSCSPISGHRSVSWYQQTPGQGLQFLFEYFSETQRNKGNFPGRFSGRQFSNSRSEMNVSTLELGDSALYLCASSSTVGGWFFGPGTRLTVL.

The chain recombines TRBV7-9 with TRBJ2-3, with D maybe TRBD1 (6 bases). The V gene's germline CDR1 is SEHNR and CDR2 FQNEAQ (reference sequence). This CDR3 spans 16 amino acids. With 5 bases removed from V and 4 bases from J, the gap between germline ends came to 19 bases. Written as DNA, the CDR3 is TGTGCCAGCAGCCGCGCCGCAGGGGCACTGGCAGATACGCAGTATTTT. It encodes CASSRAAGALADTQYF.

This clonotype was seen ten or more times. The CDR3 spells CASSVTGGAGETQYF. As DNA, the CDR3 is TGCGCCAGCAGCGTGACAGGGGGCGCCGGGGAGACCCAGTACTTC. This rearrangement joins TRBV5-1 to TRBJ2-5, with 10 bases identical to TRBD1. The germline gives CDR1 SGHRS, CDR2 YFSETQ. This CDR3 is built from 15 residues. With 4 bases clipped from V and 5 bases from J, the junction kept 8 bases outside the gene matches.

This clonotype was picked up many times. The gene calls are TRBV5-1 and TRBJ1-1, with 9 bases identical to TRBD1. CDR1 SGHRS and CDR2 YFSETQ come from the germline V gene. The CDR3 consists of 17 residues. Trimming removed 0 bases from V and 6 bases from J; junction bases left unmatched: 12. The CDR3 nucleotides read TGCGCCAGCAGCTTGGTGGGGACAGGGCAAAATCGCGCTGAAGCTTTCTTT. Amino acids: CASSLVGTGQNRAEAFF. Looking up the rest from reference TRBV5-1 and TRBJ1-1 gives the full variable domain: KAGVTQTPRYLIKTRGQQVTLSCSPISGHRSVSWYQQTPGQGLQFLFEYFSETQRNKGNFPGRFSGRQFSNSRSEMNVSTLELGDSALYLCASSLVGTGQNRAEAFFGQGTRLTVV.

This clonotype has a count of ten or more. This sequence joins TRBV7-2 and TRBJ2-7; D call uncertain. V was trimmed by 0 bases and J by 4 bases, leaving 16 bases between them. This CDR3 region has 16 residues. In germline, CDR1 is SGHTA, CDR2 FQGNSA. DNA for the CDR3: TGTGCCAGCAGCTTAGCGAAGTCAGGCGGTATATACGAGCAGTACTTC. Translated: CASSLAKSGGIYEQYF.

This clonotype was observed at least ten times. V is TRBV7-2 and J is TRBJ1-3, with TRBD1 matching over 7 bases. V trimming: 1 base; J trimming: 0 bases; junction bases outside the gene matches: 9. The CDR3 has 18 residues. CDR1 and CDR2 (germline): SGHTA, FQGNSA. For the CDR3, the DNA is TGTGCCAGCAGCTTAGTTCGGACAGGAGCGCACTCTGGAAACACCATATATTTT. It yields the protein CASSLVRTGAHSGNTIYF.

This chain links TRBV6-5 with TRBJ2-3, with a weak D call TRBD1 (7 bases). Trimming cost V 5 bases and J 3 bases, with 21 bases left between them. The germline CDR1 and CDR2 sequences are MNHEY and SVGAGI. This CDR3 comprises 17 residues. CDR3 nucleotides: TGTGCCAGCAGTGTACTCCTTAGCAGGGGGGCAACAGATACGCAGTATTTT. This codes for CASSVLLSRGATDTQYF.